This T cell receptor (beta chain) was sequenced in a study of T cell changes during pregnancy in multiple sclerosis. Germline CDR1 and CDR2: SNHLY and FYNNEI. The CDR3 totals 16 residues. The V end lost 5 bases, the J end lost 1 base, and 18 bases lay between the germline ends. Clones were read by immunoSEQ multiplex PCR, and TCRdb kept only the in-frame ones, dropping some. This sample has about 46,000 clones, with around 95% found just once. This sequence originates from a female donor with multiple sclerosis, enrolled in a pregnancy study. V and J are TRBV2 and TRBJ2-7, with D possibly being TRBD1 (6 bases). Sequenced material: CD8+ T cells from peripheral blood mononuclear cells, taken after pregnancy. The CDR3 DNA follows: TGTGCCAGCAGTATTGCCCCGGACAGTCCTTCCTACGAGCAGTACTTC. It encodes CASSIAPDSPSYEQYF.